Below, 21 T cell receptor beta chains from the same sample are listed, as sequenced in a study of OX40 agonist ivuxolimab in advanced cancers. Libraries came from the immunoSEQ multiplex PCR assay. TCRdb stores this immuneACCESS table with in-frame sequences only. Part of the clones is absent; in the studies checked, under half of the shortfall reflects unresolved V genes, and no reason is known for the rest. The sample table contains approximately 70,000 clones; only one count was recorded for 80% to 85% of them. About 0.42% of the sample is taken by the ten largest. Sequencing used CD4+ or CD8+ T cells sorted from blood, obtained in a trial of the OX40 agonist ivuxolimab. The receptors were sampled from an adult with an advanced solid tumor such as melanoma, head and neck, liver or kidney cancer.

The V gene is TRBV2, the J gene TRBJ1-5; TRBD1 is a possible D gene (6 bases). There are 14 residues in the CDR3. Germline V gene lookup returns CDR1 SNHLY and CDR2 FYNNEI. V lost 2 bases to trimming and J lost 5 bases, with 10 bases between them. This CDR3 is CASSEQGLHQPQHF. For the CDR3, the DNA is TGTGCCAGCAGTGAACAGGGGCTTCATCAGCCCCAGCATTTT.

The chain couples TRBV19 to TRBJ2-2; D remains unclear. Germline V gene sequence: CDR1 LNHDA, CDR2 SQIVND (reference sequence). Trimming cost V 3 bases and J 3 bases, with 8 bases left between them. CDR3 length: 14 amino acids. The DNA of the CDR3 is TGTGCCAGTAGTATCCAGTTTTACACCGGGGAGCTGTTTTTT. Protein: CASSIQFYTGELFF.

This clone has a handful of counts. This sequence joins TRBV5-1 and TRBJ1-1; the D is unclear. Trimming shortened V by 0 bases and J by 6 bases, and 18 bases separated the two germline ends. In germline, CDR1 is SGHRS, CDR2 YFSETQ. The CDR3 extends over 16 amino acids. This CDR3 is CASSLALGLGRPEAFF. In DNA, the CDR3 is TGCGCCAGCAGCTTGGCCTTGGGGTTGGGTCGGCCTGAAGCTTTCTTT.

The V gene is TRBV7-2, the J gene TRBJ1-2; D unclear. V lost 5 bases, J lost 5 bases, and 9 bases lay in between. Germline values: CDR1 SGHTA, CDR2 FQGNSA. This CDR3 is 12 amino acids long. The CDR3 DNA reads TGTGCCAGCAGCCCCGGACTGTATGGCTACACCTTC. It translates to CASSPGLYGYTF. The variable domain in full, completed from reference TRBV7-2 and TRBJ1-2, reads GAGVSQSPSNKVTEKGKDVELRCDPISGHTALYWYRQSLGQGLEFLIYFQGNSAPDKSGLPSDRFSAERTGGSVSTLTIQRTQQEDSAVYLCASSPGLYGYTFGSGTRLTVV.

V usage is TRBV30 and J usage is TRBJ2-3; a weak D match, TRBD2 (6 bases). The CDR3 extends over 15 amino acids. Germline-derived CDR1 and CDR2 are GTSNPN and SVGIG (reference sequence). Trimming left V 3 bases short and J 0 bases short, with 13 bases between. The CDR3 DNA is TGTGCCTGGAGACATGGGACTTTTAGCACAGATACGCAGTATTTT. This encodes CAWRHGTFSTDTQYF.

V gene TRBV2 combines with J gene TRBJ1-2; the D is unclear. CDR3 size: 10 residues. Germline V gene sequence: CDR1 SNHLY, CDR2 FYNNEI. V shed 2 bases and J shed 8 bases, with 3 bases lying between them. CDR3 amino acids: CASSEPGYTF. The DNA for the CDR3 is TGTGCCAGCAGTGAACCAGGCTACACCTTC.

This clone has only a few counts. CDR3 amino acids: CASSLQARTGKNTEAFF. DNA for the CDR3: TGTGCCAGCTCACTACAAGCGAGGACAGGGAAAAACACTGAAGCTTTCTTT. The chain links TRBV18 to TRBJ1-1, with 8 bases lining up with TRBD1. CDR3 length equals 17 residues. The germline CDR1 and CDR2 sequences are KGHSH and LQKENI. The V segment lost 4 bases and the J segment 2 bases; nucleotides outside the gene matches: 12.

V usage is TRBV7-2 and J usage is TRBJ1-1; tentative D call: TRBD1 (5 bases). The germline gives CDR1 SGHTA, CDR2 FQGNSA. The CDR3 has 14 residues. V gave up 5 bases and J gave up 4 bases, with 14 bases separating them. The CDR3 reads CASSQGPGATEAFF. The CDR3 nucleotides read TGTGCCAGCAGCCAGGGCCCCGGGGCCACTGAAGCTTTCTTT.

The chain is built from TRBV2 and TRBJ1-2, with a possible D match to TRBD1 (6 bases). Looked up from germline, CDR1 is SNHLY and CDR2 is FYNNEI. With 6 bases removed from V and 3 bases from J, the gap between germline ends came to 14 bases. The CDR3 extends over 14 amino acids. CDR3 region: CASRGQMDDYGYTF. The DNA for the CDR3 is TGTGCCAGCAGAGGACAGATGGACGACTATGGCTACACCTTC.

This chain connects TRBV15 to TRBJ1-1, with 7 bases matching TRBD1. With V trimmed by 3 bases and J by 6 bases, 16 bases remained unmatched. This CDR3 contains 17 residues. Germline V gene data show CDR1 as LNHNV and CDR2 as YYDKDF (reference sequence). CDR3 in amino acids: CATSSPGQSARNAEAFF. The CDR3 region has the DNA TGTGCCACCAGCAGTCCGGGACAGTCGGCCCGAAACGCTGAAGCTTTCTTT. Based on the CDR3 plus reference TRBV15 and TRBJ1-1, the full variable domain is DAMVIQNPRYQVTQFGKPVTLSCSQTLNHNVMYWYQQKSSQAPKLLFHYYDKDFNNEADTPDNFQSRRPNTSFCFLDIRSPGLGDTAMYLCATSSPGQSARNAEAFFGQGTRLTVV.

V and J are TRBV7-3 and TRBJ2-7; 7 bases map to TRBD2. J lost 7 bases, V lost 1 base, and 7 bases had no gene match. Germline CDR1 and CDR2: SGHTA and FQGTGA. This CDR3 spans 14 amino acids. The CDR3: CASSLRATSREQYF. The CDR3, as DNA: TGTGCCAGCAGCTTAAGAGCGACTAGCCGGGAGCAGTACTTC. Combining the CDR3 with reference TRBV7-3 and TRBJ2-7 gives the whole variable domain GAGVSQTPSNKVTEKGKYVELRCDPISGHTALYWYRQSLGQGPEFLIYFQGTGAADDSGLPNDRFFAVRPEGSVSTLKIQRTERGDSAVYLCASSLRATSREQYFGPGTRLTVT.

The rearrangement uses TRBV7-6 and TRBJ1-5, with 7 bases aligning to TRBD1. This CDR3 has 17 amino acids. With 2 bases clipped from V and 0 bases from J, the junction kept 7 bases outside the gene matches. CDR1 and CDR2 from the germline V gene are SGHVS and FNYEAQ. This CDR3 is CASSLPGQPHSNQPQHF. The CDR3 DNA reads as TGTGCCAGCAGCTTACCGGGACAGCCCCATAGCAATCAGCCCCAGCATTTT.

The rearrangement links TRBV5-5 to TRBJ2-3; D is undetermined. The V and J ends lost 4 bases and 0 bases respectively, with 9 bases between them. The germline V gene has CDR1 SGHKS and CDR2 YYEKEE (reference sequence). The CDR3 has 14 residues. The CDR3 nucleotides read TGTGCCAGCAGCCCGACCGCTAGCACAGATACGCAGTATTTT. This codes for CASSPTASTDTQYF.

The rearrangement links TRBV18 to TRBJ1-2; D perhaps matches TRBD1 (5 bases). CDR3 length: 15 amino acids. Germline V gene data show CDR1 as KGHSH and CDR2 as LQKENI. Trimming cost V 4 bases and J 3 bases, with 15 bases left between them. The CDR3 bases are TGTGCCAGCTCACGGGCCCCAGGGTCCGACTATGGCTACACCTTC. Its translation is CASSRAPGSDYGYTF. Supplemented by reference TRBV18 and TRBJ1-2, the full variable domain reads NAGVMQNPRHLVRRRGQEARLRCSPMKGHSHVYWYRQLPEEGLKFMVYLQKENIIDESGMPKERFSAEFPKEGPSILRIQQVVRGDSAAYFCASSRAPGSDYGYTFGSGTRLTVV.

J is TRBJ1-1 and V is TRBV19; D is uncertain. V gave up 4 bases and J gave up 1 base, with 10 bases separating them. Germline V gives CDR1 LNHDA, CDR2 SQIVND (reference sequence). The CDR3 spans 14 residues. Here the CDR3 reads CASSKVAANTEAFF. The CDR3 region has the DNA TGTGCCAGTAGTAAGGTCGCTGCGAACACTGAAGCTTTCTTT. The whole variable domain, filled in from reference TRBV19 and TRBJ1-1, reads DGGITQSPKYLFRKEGQNVTLSCEQNLNHDAMYWYRQDPGQGLRLIYYSQIVNDFQKGDIAEGYSVSREKKESFPLTVTSAQKNPTAFYLCASSKVAANTEAFFGQGTRLTVV.

The rearrangement links TRBV16 to TRBJ2-3; 10 positions match TRBD1. The CDR3 is made up of 14 amino acids. The ends lost 8 bases at V and 4 bases at J; junction bases unmatched: 6. Germline loops: CDR1 KGHSY, CDR2 FQNENV. DNA for the CDR3: TGTGCCAGCGGCGACAGGGGGCGATCAGATACGCAGTATTTT. Protein sequence: CASGDRGRSDTQYF.

This clone was seen once. The chain links TRBV7-6 to TRBJ2-7; D might be TRBD1 (5 bases). The germline CDR1 and CDR2 sequences are SGHVS and FNYEAQ. The CDR3 loop spans 14 amino acids. V lost 4 bases, J lost 3 bases, and 13 bases lay in between. The CDR3 region is CASSSAGMDYEQYF. CDR3 bases: TGTGCCAGCAGCTCAGCAGGGATGGACTACGAGCAGTACTTC.

The rearrangement joins TRBV18 to TRBJ1-1, with 8 positions matching TRBD1. Germline V CDR1 and CDR2: KGHSH, LQKENI. With 5 bases clipped from V and 4 bases from J, the junction kept 3 bases outside the gene matches. CDR3 length: 13 residues. CDR3 amino acids: CASSSQGATEAFF. Written as DNA, the CDR3 is TGTGCCAGCTCATCGCAGGGGGCCACTGAAGCTTTCTTT.

This clone was observed a single time. The chain uses TRBV5-6 and TRBJ1-2, with D unresolved. This CDR3 is built from 14 residues. Trimming left V 0 bases short and J 6 bases short, with 12 bases between. Per the germline V gene, CDR1 is SGHDT and CDR2 is YYEEEE. CDR3 nucleotides: TGTGCCAGCAGCTTGGTAACGCCCGACGATGGCTACACCTTC. Its protein is CASSLVTPDDGYTF.

This CDR3 is CASSSRTGRTYEQYF. In nucleotides, the CDR3 is TGTGCCAGCAGCAGCCGGACAGGCCGCACCTACGAGCAGTACTTC. This rearrangement joins TRBV7-2 to TRBJ2-7; TRBD1 matches at 7 bases. The CDR3 is 15 residues long. Germline CDR1 is SGHTA and CDR2 is FQGNSA. V trimming: 5 bases; J trimming: 2 bases; junction bases outside the gene matches: 9.

The chain combines TRBV29-1 with TRBJ1-1, with TRBD1 as a possible D gene (6 bases). V lost 7 bases and J lost 6, with 15 bases in between. The CDR3 is 12 amino acids. CDR1 and CDR2 (germline): SQVTM, ANQGSEA. CDR3 in amino acids: CSAGVGAAEAFF. As DNA, the CDR3 is TGCAGCGCCGGTGTGGGGGCCGCTGAAGCTTTCTTT.